This entry features one TCR beta chain sequence. The data were obtained in a study of spatial heterogeneity in lung cancer. Overall study context: Raw sequencing reads included, on average, more than 9.5 appearances of each unique TCR and UMI combination.

Germline lookup yields CDR1 MNHNY and CDR2 SVGAGI (reference sequence). The CDR3 totals 12 residues. V lost 6 bases, J lost 5 bases, and 8 bases lay in between. As for time point: sample taken at primary tumor resection. Tumor, nontumor lung or frozen PBMC supplied whole RNA that was sequenced unsorted. The presence of a unique molecular identifier marked each TCR cDNA molecule. MiXCR was run by TCRdb on the 5' RACE reads, yielding one entry per CDR3 protein. The data show approximately 12,000 distinct CDR3 sequences, approximately 6.2% seen once. The sequenced sample was normal lung tissue next to the tumor, obtained at surgery. The source of this sequence is a male donor with early-stage non-small cell lung cancer. The chain joins TRBV6-6 to TRBJ1-5; D is unclear. Here the CDR3 reads CASRFGDQPQHF. In nucleotides, the CDR3 is TGTGCCAGCAGATTTGGGGATCAGCCCCAGCATTTT.